A single T cell receptor (beta chain) is shown here with its context. This clonotype came up many times. Its antigen is not yet known. No per-base quality is available; no much larger clone lies one base away. The data derive from a study of patients and donors after allogeneic stem cell transplantation (dated by TCRdb to the early 2020s). The method behind the library was RT-PCR. Sequenced on a NextSeq 550. In TCRdb, the public reads were trimmed at Q25 with fastp and aligned with MiXCR, with productive beta chains retained. Every entry covers one CDR3 protein and lists the most common genes and DNA from its rows. Within this sample are roughly 250,000 distinct CDR3 sequences, with approximately 14% of them counted one time only. In total, the top ten clones hold under 14% of the sample. V gives up 6 bases and J gives up 4 bases, and the segment between their germline ends measures 12 bases. From the cysteine up to the phenylalanine, the CDR3 has a length of 12 residues. Just the 36-base CDR3 DNA is kept, in frame starting at base 1. CDR1 and CDR2 (DFQATT, SNEGSKA) derive from the germline V gene (reference sequence).

The receptor comes from a human donor who was either an allogeneic HSCT recipient or a stem cell or donor lymphocyte infusion donor (not recorded which). It is not recorded whose cells these are; they may come from a transplant donor. The rearranged chain carries TRBV20-1 and TRBJ2-5, with TRBD2 as a weak D call on 5 bases. Specimen: blood, either unsorted or a sorted T cell fraction (not recorded which). The nucleotides read TGCAGTGCAAAACCGGGAAGAGAGACCCAGTACTTC. It translates to CSAKPGRETQYF.